The present entry profiles one T cell receptor beta chain with its context. TCRdb's copy holds only in-frame clones and misses some; the assay was immunoSEQ multiplex PCR. The table records about 200,000 clones, about 93% of them present only once. The data originate from a study of T cell responses to AZD1222 COVID-19 vaccine. Germline lookup yields CDR1 SGHRS and CDR2 YFSETQ. V was cut by 1 base and J by 6 bases, with 13 bases left in between. The CDR3 spans 15 residues. The clonotype was recovered from an adult who received the AZD1222 COVID-19 vaccine. The V and J genes are TRBV5-1 and TRBJ2-2; no reliable D call. The starting material was peripheral blood, obtained 28 days after the second AZD1222 dose. CDR3 residues: CASSLNGGPSGELFF. The DNA for the CDR3 is TGCGCCAGCAGCTTGAATGGCGGTCCCTCCGGGGAGCTGTTTTTT.